Reported below is one TCR beta chain. Its target is unknown. Per the germline V gene, CDR1 is LGHNA and CDR2 is YNFKEQ. The CDR3 has 16 amino acids. The authors reverse transcribed all of the isolated RNA, so sequencing captured expressed TCRB transcripts. Here immunoSEQ multiplex PCR was the method, and the copy in TCRdb shows in-frame clones only, minus some. This sample yields 150,000 or so clones, of which 9.2% are seen a single time; approximately 0.68% belongs to the top ten. These data are taken from a study of beta chain features in type 1 diabetes. Study at large: In all, more than 90,000,000 sorted cells from all samples were analyzed. Study-level results: Over-representation of high TCR-expressing cells was a possible consequence of cDNA sequencing. With patients and controls alike, PCR might favor shorter templates to an equal degree. Any HLA effect on TCRB rearrangement was left unresolved by small sub-analyses.

The V gene is TRBV4-2, the J gene TRBJ2-3; the match to TRBD2 covers 12 bases. Matching the DNA end better, TRBJ2-5 makes the J call doubtful. This receptor was identified in a man aged 18 to 30 in good health. The sample consisted of central memory CD4+ T cells from blood. This chain's CDR3 is CASSRASGGGQETQYF. The CDR3 DNA reads TGTGCCAGCAGCCGGGCTAGCGGGGGGGGACAAGAGACCCAGTACTTC.